The present entry profiles one T cell receptor (beta chain) with its context. What it binds is unknown. A junction end diverges from the germline sequence, so it may reflect a read error. Unique molecular identifiers were built into the TCR beta cDNA libraries. The T cell input of about 0.85 to 10 million gave about half a million cDNA molecules. TCRdb used MiXCR to reprocess the PCR reads, holding one entry per CDR3 protein. The table includes around 250,000 distinct CDR3 sequences, about 38% detected once. In germline, CDR1 is MNHEY, CDR2 SMNVEV (reference sequence). The CDR3 is made up of 15 amino acids. The entry originates in a study of post-analysis software for immune sequencing data. Study details: The disease courses spanned relapsing-remitting, secondary progressive and progressive-relapsing forms of multiple sclerosis.

General study points: Strong co-clustering by F measure was evident for samples that had been prepared in the same batch. Compared against controls, patients with multiple sclerosis displayed significantly lower normalized Chao1 diversity. Controls had lower frequencies than patients of 4 or 5 TRBV segments, which included TRBV5-6, TRBV5-1 and TRBV20-1.

The V gene is TRBV27, the J gene TRBJ2-1; the match to TRBD2 covers 7 bases. The sequenced sample was blood. The origin of this receptor is a girl aged 10 to 17 with multiple sclerosis. For the CDR3, the DNA is TGTGCCAGCACCCCGCATGGCGGGAGAAACAATGGGCAGTTCTTC. Residues: CASTPHGGRNNGQFF.